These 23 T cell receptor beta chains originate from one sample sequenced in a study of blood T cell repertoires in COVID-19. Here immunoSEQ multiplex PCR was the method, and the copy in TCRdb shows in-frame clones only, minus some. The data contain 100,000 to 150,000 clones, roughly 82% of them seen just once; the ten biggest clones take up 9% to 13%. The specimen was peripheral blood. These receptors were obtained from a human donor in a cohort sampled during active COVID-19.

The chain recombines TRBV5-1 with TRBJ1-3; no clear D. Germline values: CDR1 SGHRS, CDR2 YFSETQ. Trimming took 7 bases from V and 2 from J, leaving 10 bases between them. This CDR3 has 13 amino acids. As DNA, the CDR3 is TGCGCCAGCCGGGATGCGGCTGGAAACACCATATATTTT. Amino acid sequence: CASRDAAGNTIYF.

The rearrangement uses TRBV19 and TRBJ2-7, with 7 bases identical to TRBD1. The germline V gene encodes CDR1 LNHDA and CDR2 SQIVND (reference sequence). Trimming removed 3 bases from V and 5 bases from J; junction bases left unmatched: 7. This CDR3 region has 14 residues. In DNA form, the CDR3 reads TGTGCCAGTAGTATCTTACAGGGGACGAACGAGCAGTACTTC. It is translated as CASSILQGTNEQYF.

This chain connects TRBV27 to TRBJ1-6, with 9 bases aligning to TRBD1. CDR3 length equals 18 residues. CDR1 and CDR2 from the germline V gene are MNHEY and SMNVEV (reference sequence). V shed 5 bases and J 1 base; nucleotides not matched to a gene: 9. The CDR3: CASSTSTGGGSYNSPLHF. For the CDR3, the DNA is TGTGCCAGCAGTACCTCCACAGGGGGCGGATCCTATAATTCACCCCTCCACTTT.

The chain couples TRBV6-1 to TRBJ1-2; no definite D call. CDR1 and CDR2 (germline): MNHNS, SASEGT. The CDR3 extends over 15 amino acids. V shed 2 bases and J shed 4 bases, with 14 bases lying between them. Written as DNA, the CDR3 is TGTGCCAGCAGTGAACTACGTGAGCGATTCTATGGCTACACCTTC. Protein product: CASSELRERFYGYTF.

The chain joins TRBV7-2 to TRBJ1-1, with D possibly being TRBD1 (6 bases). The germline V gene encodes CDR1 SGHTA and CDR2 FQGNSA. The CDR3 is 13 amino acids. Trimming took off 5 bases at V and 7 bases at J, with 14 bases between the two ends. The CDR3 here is CASSKQGLNEAFF. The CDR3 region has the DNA TGTGCCAGCAGCAAACAGGGTTTGAATGAAGCTTTCTTT.

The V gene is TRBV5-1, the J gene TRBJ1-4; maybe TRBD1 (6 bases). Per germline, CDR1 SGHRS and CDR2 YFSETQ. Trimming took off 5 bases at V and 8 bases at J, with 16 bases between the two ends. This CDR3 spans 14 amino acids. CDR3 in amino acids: CASRPQGMGEKLFF. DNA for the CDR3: TGCGCCAGCAGACCTCAGGGGATGGGGGAAAAACTGTTTTTT.

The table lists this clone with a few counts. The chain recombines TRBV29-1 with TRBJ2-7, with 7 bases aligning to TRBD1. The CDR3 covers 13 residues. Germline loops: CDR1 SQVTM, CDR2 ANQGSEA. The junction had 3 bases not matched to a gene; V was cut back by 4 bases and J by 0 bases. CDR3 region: CSVGQGPSYEQYF. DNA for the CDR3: TGCAGCGTTGGACAGGGACCCTCCTACGAGCAGTACTTC.

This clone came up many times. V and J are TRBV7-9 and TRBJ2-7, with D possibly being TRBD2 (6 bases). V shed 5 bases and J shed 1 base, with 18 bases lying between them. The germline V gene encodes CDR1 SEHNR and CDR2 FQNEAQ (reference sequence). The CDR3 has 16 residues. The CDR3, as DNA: TGTGCCAGCAGCGGCGGGGACCCCGGAAAATCCTACGAGCAGTACTTC. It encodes CASSGGDPGKSYEQYF.

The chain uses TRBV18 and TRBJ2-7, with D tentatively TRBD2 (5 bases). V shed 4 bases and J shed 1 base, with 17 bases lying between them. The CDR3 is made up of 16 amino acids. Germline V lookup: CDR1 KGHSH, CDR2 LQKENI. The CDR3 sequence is CASSQGPGESSYEQYF. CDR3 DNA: TGTGCCAGCTCACAGGGCCCCGGGGAGTCGTCCTACGAGCAGTACTTC.

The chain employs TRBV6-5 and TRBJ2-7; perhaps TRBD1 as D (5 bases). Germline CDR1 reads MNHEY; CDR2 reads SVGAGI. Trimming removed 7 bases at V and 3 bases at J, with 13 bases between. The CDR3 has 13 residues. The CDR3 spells CASNLQEIYEQYF. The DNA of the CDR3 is TGTGCCAGCAACCTACAGGAGATCTACGAGCAGTACTTC.

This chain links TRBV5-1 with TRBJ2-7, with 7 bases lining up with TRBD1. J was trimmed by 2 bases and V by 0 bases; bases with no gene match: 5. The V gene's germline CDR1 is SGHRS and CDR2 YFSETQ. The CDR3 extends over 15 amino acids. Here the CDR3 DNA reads TGCGCCAGCAGCTTGGTTCCCCAGGGGGCCTACGAGCAGTACTTC. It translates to CASSLVPQGAYEQYF. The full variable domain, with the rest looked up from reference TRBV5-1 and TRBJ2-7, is KAGVTQTPRYLIKTRGQQVTLSCSPISGHRSVSWYQQTPGQGLQFLFEYFSETQRNKGNFPGRFSGRQFSNSRSEMNVSTLELGDSALYLCASSLVPQGAYEQYFGPGTRLTVT.

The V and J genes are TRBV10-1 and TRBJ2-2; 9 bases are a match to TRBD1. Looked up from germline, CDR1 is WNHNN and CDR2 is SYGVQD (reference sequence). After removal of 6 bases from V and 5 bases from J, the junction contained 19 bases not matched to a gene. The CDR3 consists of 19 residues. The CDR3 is CASSLNQNRDRVLTGELFF. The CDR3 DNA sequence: TGCGCCAGCAGCCTCAACCAAAACCGGGACAGGGTTTTGACCGGGGAGCTGTTTTTT.

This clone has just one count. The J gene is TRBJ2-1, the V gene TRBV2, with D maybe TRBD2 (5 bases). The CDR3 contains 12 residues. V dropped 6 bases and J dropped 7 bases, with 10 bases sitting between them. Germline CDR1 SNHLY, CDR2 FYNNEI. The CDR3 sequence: CASREVGNEQFF. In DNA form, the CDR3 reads TGTGCCAGCAGGGAGGTGGGGAATGAGCAGTTCTTC.

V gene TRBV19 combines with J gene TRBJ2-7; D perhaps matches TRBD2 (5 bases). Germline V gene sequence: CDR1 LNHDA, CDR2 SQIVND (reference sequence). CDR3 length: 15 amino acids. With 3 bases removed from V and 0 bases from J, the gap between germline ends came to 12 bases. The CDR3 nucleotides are TGTGCCAGTAGTATCTCTTTTGCGGGCTCCTACGAGCAGTACTTC. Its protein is CASSISFAGSYEQYF.

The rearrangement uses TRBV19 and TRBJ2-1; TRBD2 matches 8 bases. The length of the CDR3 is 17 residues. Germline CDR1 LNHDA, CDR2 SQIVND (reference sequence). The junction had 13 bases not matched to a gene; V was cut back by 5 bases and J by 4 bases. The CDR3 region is CASSLGSGGARYNEQFF. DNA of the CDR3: TGTGCCAGTAGTTTGGGATCGGGGGGGGCGCGTTACAATGAGCAGTTCTTC. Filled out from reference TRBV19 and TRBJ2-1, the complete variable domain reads DGGITQSPKYLFRKEGQNVTLSCEQNLNHDAMYWYRQDPGQGLRLIYYSQIVNDFQKGDIAEGYSVSREKKESFPLTVTSAQKNPTAFYLCASSLGSGGARYNEQFFGPGTRLTVL.

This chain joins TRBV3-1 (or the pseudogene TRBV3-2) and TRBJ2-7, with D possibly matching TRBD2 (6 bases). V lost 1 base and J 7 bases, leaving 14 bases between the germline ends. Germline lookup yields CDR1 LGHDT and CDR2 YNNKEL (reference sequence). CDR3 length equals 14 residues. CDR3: CASSQGGVSREQYF. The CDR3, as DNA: TGTGCCAGCAGCCAAGGCGGGGTCTCGAGGGAGCAGTACTTC.

The CDR3 DNA is TGTGCCAGCCGCCTTGTGGGCCACACAGATACGCAGTATTTT. Residues: CASRLVGHTDTQYF. The chain recombines TRBV7-8 with TRBJ2-3; D not certain. V shed 8 bases and J shed 2 bases, with 14 bases lying between them. Germline V CDR1 and CDR2: SGHVS, FQNEAQ. CDR3 length: 14 residues.

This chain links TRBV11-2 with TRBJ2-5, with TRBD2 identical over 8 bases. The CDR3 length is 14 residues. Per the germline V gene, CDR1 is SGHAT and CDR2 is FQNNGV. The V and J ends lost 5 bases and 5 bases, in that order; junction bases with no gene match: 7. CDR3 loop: CASSPVGGAETQYF. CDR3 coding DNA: TGTGCCAGCAGCCCGGTCGGGGGGGCTGAGACCCAGTACTTC.

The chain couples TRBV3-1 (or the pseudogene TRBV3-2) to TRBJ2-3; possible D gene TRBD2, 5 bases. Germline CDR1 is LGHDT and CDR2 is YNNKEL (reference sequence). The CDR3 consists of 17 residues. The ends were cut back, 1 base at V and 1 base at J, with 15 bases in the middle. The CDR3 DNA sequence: TGTGCCAGCAGCCAAGGGGGAACTAGTTTTCGCACAGATACGCAGTATTTT. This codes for CASSQGGTSFRTDTQYF.

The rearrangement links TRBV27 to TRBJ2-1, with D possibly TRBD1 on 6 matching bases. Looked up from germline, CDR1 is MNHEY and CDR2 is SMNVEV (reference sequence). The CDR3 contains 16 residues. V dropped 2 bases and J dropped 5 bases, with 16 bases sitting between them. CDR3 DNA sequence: TGTGCCAGCAGTTTAGCTTTCGGGACACTAGACAATGAGCAGTTCTTC. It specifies CASSLAFGTLDNEQFF.

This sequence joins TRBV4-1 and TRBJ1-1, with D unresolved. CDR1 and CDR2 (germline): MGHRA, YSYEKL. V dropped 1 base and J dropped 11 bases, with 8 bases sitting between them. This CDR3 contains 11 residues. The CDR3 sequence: CASSQGTSAFF. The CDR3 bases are TGCGCCAGCAGCCAAGGTACCAGTGCTTTCTTT.

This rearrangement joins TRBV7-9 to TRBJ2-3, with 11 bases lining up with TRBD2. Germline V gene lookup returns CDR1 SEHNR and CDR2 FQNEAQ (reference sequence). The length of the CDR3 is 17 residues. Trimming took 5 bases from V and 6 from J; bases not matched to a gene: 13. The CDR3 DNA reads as TGTGCCAGCAGCAGGGATAATAGCGGGGGGGCCTCGGATACGCAGTATTTT. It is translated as CASSRDNSGGASDTQYF.

CDR3 DNA sequence: TGTGCCAGCTCACTACTAGGGGGTAGCACAGATACGCAGTATTTT. The encoded protein is CASSLLGGSTDTQYF. The chain joins TRBV18 to TRBJ2-3; D possibly corresponds to TRBD1 (6 bases). Germline-derived CDR1 and CDR2 are KGHSH and LQKENI. Trimming took 4 bases from V and 0 from J, leaving 11 bases between them. This CDR3 is built from 15 residues.